A single TCR beta chain is shown here with its context. Its cognate antigen is unknown. Germline CDR1 reads LGHNA; CDR2 reads YNFKEQ. CDR3 length: 17 residues. Trimming removed 2 bases from V and 6 bases from J, with 19 bases in between. The data originate from a study of cytomegalovirus exposure and HLA in healthy donors. General observations from the study: Some segments of the V type, notably TRBV6-2 and TRBV6-3, were excluded as indistinguishable.

PCR was performed using 60 Vbeta and 13 Jbeta primers. The method was immunoSEQ multiplex PCR; TCRdb's version includes in-frame clones alone and lacks a portion of them. Of roughly 110,000 clones in the sample, 75% are singletons; the top ten hold 2.5% to 3.5%. J is TRBJ2-2 and V is TRBV4-2; perhaps TRBD1 as D (7 bases). Input material: PBMCs. The sequence derives from a male donor in good health and CMV-seropositive. The CDR3 protein is CASSQKGQGGPAGELFF. The CDR3 DNA sequence: TGTGCCAGCAGCCAAAAGGGGCAGGGGGGCCCTGCCGGGGAGCTGTTTTTT.